One T cell receptor (beta chain) is described in this entry. As yet, its antigen is unknown. Patients included in sequencing had previously demonstrated CD8+CD57+ cell expansion by flow cytometry. Blood was sampled before the patients had received any therapy. Germline CDR1 and CDR2: KGHDR and SFDVKD. The CDR3 contains 17 residues. V lost 0 bases and J lost 0; bases outside the gene matches: 3. The use of genomic DNA as template underpinned the TCR beta VDJ and CDR3 profiling. TCRdb reprocessed the reads with MiXCR, giving one entry per CDR3 protein. This sample has roughly 61,000 distinct CDR3 sequences, with about 56% found just once. These data come from a study of CD8+CD57+ T cells in acquired aplastic anemia. Study as a whole: Sorted CD4+ plus CD8+ cells gave DNA averaging about 3.2 ug.

Study outcomes and limitations: Patients and controls were found to share twenty-nine CD8+ CDR3 sequences.

V and J are TRBV24-1 and TRBJ2-3; 9 nucleotides line up with TRBD1. The material sequenced was sorted CD4+, CD8+, or CD8+CD57+ T cells (not recorded which) from PBMCs. This clonotype originated in a human donor with aplastic anemia. The CDR3 DNA sequence: TGTGCCACCAGTGATTTGCAGGGACAGGGTAGCACAGATACGCAGTATTTT. This codes for CATSDLQGQGSTDTQYF.